The TCR beta chain under discussion was sequenced for a study of T cells in localized non-small cell lung cancer. The study's findings and limits: Adjacent uninvolved lung had the highest clonality, suggesting focused antigen responses. Across samples, adjacent lung featured a median 57 of the top 100 tumor clones.

This CDR3 comprises 14 residues. The germline CDR1 and CDR2 sequences are SGHVS and FQNEAQ. V was pared by 3 bases and J by 2 bases, with 10 bases between. TCRdb's copy holds only in-frame clones and misses some; the assay was immunoSEQ multiplex PCR. This table has fewer than 100,000 clones, about 84% appearing once. Comment on this clone: Its antigen is still unknown.

The chain is built from TRBV7-8 and TRBJ1-1; D not certain. The TCR originated in a female donor at least 60 years old with stage I lung adenocarcinoma. The input for sequencing was peripheral blood, taken before any cancer treatment. The DNA of the CDR3 is TGTGCCAGCAGCTTTAGGGAAGTAAACACTGAAGCTTTCTTT. This sequence encodes CASSFREVNTEAFF.